The T cell receptor (gamma chain) described here comes from a study of gamma delta lymphoproliferative disorders and STAT genes. Background on the study: At least 50 ng of genomic DNA went into each LymphoTrack Dx TCRG Assay library. For the delta chain, EuroClonality-NGS standard procedure was applied. Broader study findings: Most major patient clonotypes were shared with at least one healthy donor. Patient gamma repertoires clustered apart from healthy controls; delta did not.

TCRdb re-processed the multiplex PCR reads via CATT. The sample contains about 4,000 gamma-chain clones, about 6.5% of which appear only once. Genomic DNA from isolated PBMCs served as the sequencing template. This clone ranks as medium-sized. Its antigen remains unidentified. This CDR3 spans 13 amino acids. Germline V gene sequence: CDR1 EGSTGY, CDR2 YDSYTSSV. V was pared by 0 bases and J by 5 bases, with 4 bases of the junction left unmatched. This sequence originates from a human donor in good health. The chain is built from TRGV4 and TRGJ1 or TRGJ2. TCRdb leaves out the J gene; it was filled in here by matching the DNA to germline. The sequencing sample was made of blood. This CDR3 is CATWDGEDYKKLF. CDR3 nucleotides: TGTGCCACCTGGGATGGGGAGGATTATAAGAAACTCTTT.